These T cell receptor beta chains were read from a single sample in a study of regulatory T cells in long-lasting Graves disease. TCRdb redid the calling of the multiplex PCR reads with MiXCR, one entry per CDR3 protein. The repertoire holds 450,000 to 700,000 distinct CDR3 sequences, with roughly 14% as singletons. These same records also appear under a second study, on T cells in Graves' hyperthyroidism and ophthalmopathy.

The sample was peripheral blood mononuclear cells (PBMCs), taken at new diagnosis, from a patient treated with antithyroid drugs. These TCRs come from a man between 25 and 39 years old with Graves disease. Each CDR3 is given with its conserved first and last residue. Each record gives: V gene, CDR3 length, D gene, J gene, clone size, CDR3 DNA, CDR3 protein. D genes are given only for firm matches. The size of a clone is reported for some rows only, either as once, few or many, or as a class for expanded clones.

TRBV12-3/TRBV12-4,16,-,TRBJ2-1,-,TGTGCCAGCAGTTTTCGGACGACAGGGAGGGATTCGACGCAGTTCTTC,CASSFRTTGRDSTQFF
TRBV6-2/TRBV6-3,13,TRBD1,TRBJ2-5,many,TGTGCCGGGGGACAGGGGAGAAGGGAGACCCAGTACTTC,CAGGQGRRETQYF
TRBV6-1,13,TRBD1,TRBJ1-2,few,TGTGCCAGCAGCCCTATGACAGGGGCTGGCTACACCTTC,CASSPMTGAGYTF
TRBV3-1,13,-,TRBJ1-1,many,TGTGCCACCGGGGACGGCGGGGGCACTGAAGCTTTCTTT,CATGDGGGTEAFF
TRBV2,12,-,TRBJ2-7,many,TGTGCCAGCATGTTGACAGCCTACGAGCAGTACTTC,CASMLTAYEQYF
TRBV18,15,-,TRBJ2-5,-,TGTGCCAGCTCACCACCGGGAGAGTACCAAGAGACCCAGTACTTC,CASSPPGEYQETQYF
TRBV20-1,14,-,TRBJ1-6,-,TGCAGTGCTAGTAGACAGGCGCCAAGTTCACCCCTCCACTTT,CSASRQAPSSPLHF
TRBV27,14,TRBD1,TRBJ1-5,-,TGTGCCAGCAGCCCGGACAGGCCGCATCAGCCCCAGCATTTT,CASSPDRPHQPQHF
TRBV29-1,13,-,TRBJ1-3,many,TGCAGCGTCAACTGGGGCGTTGGAAACACCATATATTTT,CSVNWGVGNTIYF
TRBV29-1,13,-,TRBJ2-7,many,TGCAGCGTTGAGAGGACGGGTTCCTACGAGCAGTACTTC,CSVERTGSYEQYF
TRBV6-5,13,-,TRBJ2-7,many,TGTGCCAGCAGTTACAGAATCCACTACGAGCAGTACTTC,CASSYRIHYEQYF
TRBV29-1,15,-,TRBJ1-2,many,TGCAGCGCACGCCGGGACACTCAAAAGTCGGAGGGCTACACCTTC,CSARRDTQKSEGYTF
TRBV3-1,16,-,TRBJ2-1,-,TGTGCCAGCAGCCAGGCCCAAGGGGGGCTCTACAATGAGCAGTTCTTC,CASSQAQGGLYNEQFF
TRBV7-2,16,TRBD2,TRBJ2-1,many,TGTGCCAGCAGCTTAGGTAGACTAGCGGAGTACAATGAGCAGTTCTTC,CASSLGRLAEYNEQFF